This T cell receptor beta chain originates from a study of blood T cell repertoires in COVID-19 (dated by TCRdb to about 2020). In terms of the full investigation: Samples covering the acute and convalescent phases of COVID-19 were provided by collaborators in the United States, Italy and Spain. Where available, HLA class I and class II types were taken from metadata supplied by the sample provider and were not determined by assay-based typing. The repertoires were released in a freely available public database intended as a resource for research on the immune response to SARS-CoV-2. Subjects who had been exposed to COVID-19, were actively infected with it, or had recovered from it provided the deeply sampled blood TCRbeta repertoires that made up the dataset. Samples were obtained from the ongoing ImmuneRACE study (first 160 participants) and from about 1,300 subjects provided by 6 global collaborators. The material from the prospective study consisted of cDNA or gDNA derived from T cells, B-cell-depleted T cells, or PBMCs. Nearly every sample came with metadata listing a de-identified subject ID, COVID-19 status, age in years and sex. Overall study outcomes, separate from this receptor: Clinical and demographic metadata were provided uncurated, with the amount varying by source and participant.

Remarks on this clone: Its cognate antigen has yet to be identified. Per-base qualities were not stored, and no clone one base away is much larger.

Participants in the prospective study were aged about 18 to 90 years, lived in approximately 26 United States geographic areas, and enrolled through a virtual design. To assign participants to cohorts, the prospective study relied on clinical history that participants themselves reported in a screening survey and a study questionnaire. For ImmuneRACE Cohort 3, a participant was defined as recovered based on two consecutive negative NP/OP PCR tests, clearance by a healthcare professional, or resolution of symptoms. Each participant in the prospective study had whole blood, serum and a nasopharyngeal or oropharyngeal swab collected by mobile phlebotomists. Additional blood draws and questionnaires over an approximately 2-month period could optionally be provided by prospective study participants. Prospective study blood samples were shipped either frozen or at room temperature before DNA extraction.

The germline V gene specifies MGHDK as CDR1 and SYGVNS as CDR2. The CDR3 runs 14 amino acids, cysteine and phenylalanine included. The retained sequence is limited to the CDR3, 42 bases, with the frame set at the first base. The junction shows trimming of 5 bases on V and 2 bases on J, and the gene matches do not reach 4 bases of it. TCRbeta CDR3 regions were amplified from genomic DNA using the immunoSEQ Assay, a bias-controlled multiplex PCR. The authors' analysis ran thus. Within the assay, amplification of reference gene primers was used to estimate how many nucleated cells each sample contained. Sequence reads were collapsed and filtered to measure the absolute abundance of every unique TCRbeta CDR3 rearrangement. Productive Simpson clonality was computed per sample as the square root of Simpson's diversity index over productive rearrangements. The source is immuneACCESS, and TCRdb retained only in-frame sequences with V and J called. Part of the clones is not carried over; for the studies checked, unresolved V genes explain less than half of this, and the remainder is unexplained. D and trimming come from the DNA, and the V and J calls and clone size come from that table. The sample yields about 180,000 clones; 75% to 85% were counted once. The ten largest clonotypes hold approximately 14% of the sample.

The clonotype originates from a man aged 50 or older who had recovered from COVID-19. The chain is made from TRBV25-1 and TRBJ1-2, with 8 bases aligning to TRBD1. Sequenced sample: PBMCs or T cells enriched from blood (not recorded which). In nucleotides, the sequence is TGTGCCAGCAGTACAACAGGGGGGAACTATGGCTACACCTTC. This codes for CASSTTGGNYGYTF.